These 11 T cell receptor beta chains share one sample of origin, sequenced in a study of regulatory T cells in long-lasting Graves disease. Construction of TCR beta libraries relied on iRepertoire HTBI primers and on Arm-PCR targeting CDR3 regions. MiXCR, run by TCRdb on the multiplex PCR reads, gives a single entry per CDR3 protein. The sample contains a few hundred thousand distinct CDR3 sequences, 23% of which appear only once. Time point in this sample: persistent/refractory GD, antithyroid drugs over 5 years with positive TRAb. The TCR library was made from RNA extracted from PBMCs. Specimen: peripheral blood mononuclear cells (PBMCs), collected when the disease was refractory, from a patient treated with antithyroid drugs. Receptor source: a female donor with Graves disease.

This clonotype came up many times. This chain joins TRBV20-1 and TRBJ1-1; the D is unclear. The length of the CDR3 is 14 residues. Germline V gives CDR1 DFQATT, CDR2 SNEGSKA (reference sequence). V was pared by 5 bases and J by 1 base, with 14 bases between. CDR3 sequence reads: CSAPRPVGNTEAFF. The CDR3 nucleotides are TGCAGTGCTCCCCGGCCTGTGGGGAACACTGAAGCTTTCTTT.

The chain joins TRBV6-1 to TRBJ1-4; no clear D gene. The V gene's germline CDR1 is MNHNS and CDR2 SASEGT. The CDR3 covers 15 residues. The V end lost 10 bases, the J end lost 0 bases, and 15 bases lay between the germline ends. CDR3 sequence reads: CANRLRAATNEKLFF. For the CDR3, the DNA is TGTGCCAACAGACTGAGAGCAGCAACTAATGAAAAACTGTTTTTT.

This clonotype has ten or more counts. Sequence at one end of the junction differs from germline and may be a read error. The genes are TRBV5-1 and TRBJ2-7; 8 bases map to TRBD1. The CDR3 is made up of 13 amino acids. Per germline, CDR1 SGHRS and CDR2 YFSETQ. DNA for the CDR3: TGTGCCAGCAGCCTGGGACAGGAGTACGAGCAGTACTTC. The encoded protein is CASSLGQEYEQYF.

The V call is TRBV20-1, the J call TRBJ2-5; 10 nucleotides line up with TRBD2. This CDR3 contains 15 residues. V dropped 4 bases and J dropped 0; count of bases not matched to a gene: 5. Germline values: CDR1 DFQATT, CDR2 SNEGSKA (reference sequence). The CDR3 nucleotides read TGCAGTGCTACCGGGACTAGCGACGACCAAGAGACCCAGTACTTC. It translates to CSATGTSDDQETQYF.

This clonotype was seen ten or more times. The chain has TRBV2 and TRBJ1-5; D gene ambiguous. CDR3 length: 15 amino acids. From germline, CDR1 is SNHLY and CDR2 FYNNEI. Trimming pared 3 bases from V and 1 base from J, leaving 10 bases between. In nucleotides, the CDR3 is TGTGCCAGCAGTGAGGCCGTCGTGAGCAATCAGCCCCAGCATTTT. This gives the protein CASSEAVVSNQPQHF.

The chain recombines TRBV9 with TRBJ2-7; no clear D gene. Germline CDR1 SGDLS, CDR2 YYNGEE. Between the trimmed V and J ends, which lost 0 bases and 3 bases, there was a span of 13 bases. The CDR3 is made up of 15 amino acids. CDR3 residues: CASSVGLEASYEQYF. CDR3 in DNA: TGTGCCAGCAGCGTAGGGCTAGAGGCTAGCTACGAGCAGTACTTC. Together with reference TRBV9 and TRBJ2-7, the CDR3 gives the full variable domain: DSGVTQTPKHLITATGQRVTLRCSPRSGDLSVYWYQQSLDQGLQFLIQYYNGEERAKGNILERFSAQQFPDLHSELNLSSLELGDSALYFCASSVGLEASYEQYFGPGTRLTVT.

This clonotype was counted only a few times. This rearrangement joins TRBV7-3 to TRBJ2-1; the match to TRBD2 covers 7 bases. The DNA end favors TRBJ2-5, so the J call may be wrong. The CDR3 loop spans 17 amino acids. Germline V lookup: CDR1 SGHTA, CDR2 FQGTGA. CDR3 loop: CASSPSGSGKAKETQYF. DNA of the CDR3: TGTGCCAGCAGCCCTTCGGGGAGCGGGAAGGCTAAAGAGACCCAGTACTTC.

In regard to this clonotype: Being one base from a much bigger clone, this may be a read error. This chain uses TRBV20-1 with TRBJ1-4, with D tentatively TRBD1 (6 bases). The CDR3 is made up of 15 amino acids. Germline lookup yields CDR1 DFQATT and CDR2 SNEGSKA (reference sequence). Trimming shortened V by 0 bases and J by 6 bases, and 14 bases separated the two germline ends. CDR3 loop: CSARDQTGPDEKLFF. CDR3 DNA sequence: TGCAGTGCTAGAGACCAGACAGGACCTGATGAAAAACTGTTTTTT.

This clonotype was observed a few times. This sequence joins TRBV5-1 and TRBJ2-2; D may match TRBD1 or TRBD2 (6 bases each). Trimming cost V 4 bases and J 1 base, with 11 bases left between them. Germline V gives CDR1 SGHRS, CDR2 YFSETQ. The CDR3 consists of 15 residues. This CDR3 is CASSAAGQNTGELFF. Here the CDR3 DNA reads TGCGCCAGCAGCGCCGCGGGACAGAACACCGGGGAGCTGTTTTTT.

The CDR3 sequence is CASSLEPGGYEQYF. In DNA, the CDR3 is TGCGCCAGCAGCTTGGAGCCCGGCGGATACGAGCAGTACTTC. The chain carries TRBV5-1 and TRBJ2-7; D remains ambiguous. CDR3 length equals 14 residues. Looked up from germline, CDR1 is SGHRS and CDR2 is YFSETQ. V lost 0 bases to trimming and J lost 4 bases, with 11 bases between them.

At least ten counts were recorded for this clonotype. J is TRBJ2-4 and V is TRBV7-2; D is uncertain. Germline V gene sequence: CDR1 SGHTA, CDR2 FQGNSA. The CDR3 sequence is 15 residues long. With 0 bases removed from V and 3 bases from J, the gap between germline ends came to 9 bases. For the CDR3, the DNA is TGTGCCAGCAGCTTAGCAAGGTTTGACAAAAACATTCAGTACTTC. Its protein product is CASSLARFDKNIQYF.